Reported below is one T cell receptor (beta chain). Trimming removed 2 bases at V and 5 bases at J, with 13 bases between. In germline, CDR1 is SGHRS, CDR2 YFSETQ. The CDR3 length is 14 residues. Original processing notes: It was from reference gene primer amplification that nucleated cell counts were estimated. Sequencing was performed with immunoSEQ multiplex PCR; in TCRdb, only in-frame clones are kept and a portion is missing. The D gene and trimming were derived from the DNA, and the V and J assignments and clone size from that table. The sample lists 200,000 to 250,000 clones; roughly 80% were seen once. This record belongs to a study of blood T cell repertoires in COVID-19. Study in general: Sources were T cells, B-cell-depleted T cells, or PBMCs; the material itself was cDNA or gDNA.

The chain has TRBV5-1 and TRBJ2-5; no reliable D call. The origin of this receptor is a woman between 65 and 79 years old with active or convalescent COVID-19. Sequenced material: peripheral blood. CDR3 nucleotides: TGCGCCAGCAGCTTTTCGTGGGCTCTGGAGACCCAGTACTTC. Translating gives CASSFSWALETQYF. Supplemented by reference TRBV5-1 and TRBJ2-5, the full variable domain reads KAGVTQTPRYLIKTRGQQVTLSCSPISGHRSVSWYQQTPGQGLQFLFEYFSETQRNKGNFPGRFSGRQFSNSRSEMNVSTLELGDSALYLCASSFSWALETQYFGPGTRLLVL.